The rows below give T cell receptor beta chains drawn from one sample of a study of T-cell reconstitution after alpha-beta-depleted transplantation in children. TCRdb processed the PCR reads anew with MiXCR; each CDR3 protein has one entry. The top ten clones hold under 15% of a sample with 55,000 to 85,000 distinct CDR3 sequences, approximately 10% of them seen once. Specimen: PBMCs, collected before TCRalphabeta/CD19-depleted stem cell transplant. The source of these receptors is a boy younger than 18 with acute myeloid leukemia, due to receive a stem cell transplant. CDR3s include the opening cysteine and the closing phenylalanine or tryptophan. The D gene is left open where the match is weak. Clone size is stated in some rows and not others, as once, few, many or a class when expanded.

cdr3_length: 17; v_call: TRBV11-3; j_call: TRBJ2-3; d_call: TRBD2; clone_size: .; cdr3_nt: TGTGCCAGCAGCTTCCATTTAGCGGGGGGCCATCCAGATACGCAGTATTTT; cdr3_aa: CASSFHLAGGHPDTQYF
cdr3_length: 13; v_call: TRBV29-1; j_call: TRBJ2-3; d_call: .; clone_size: many; cdr3_nt: TGCAGCGTTGGCCGGGACAGCACAGATACGCAGTATTTT; cdr3_aa: CSVGRDSTDTQYF
cdr3_length: 17; v_call: TRBV5-5; j_call: TRBJ1-2; d_call: TRBD1; clone_size: .; cdr3_nt: TGTGCCAGCAGCTTTGGGAGCCCCGGACAGGGGTGGCATGGCTACACCTTC; cdr3_aa: CASSFGSPGQGWHGYTF
cdr3_length: 18; v_call: TRBV4-3; j_call: TRBJ2-2; d_call: TRBD2; clone_size: many; cdr3_nt: TGCGCCAGCAGCCAAGCTTCAAGAATAGCGGGAGTCACCGGGGAGCTGTTTTTT; cdr3_aa: CASSQASRIAGVTGELFF
cdr3_length: 16; v_call: TRBV3-1; j_call: TRBJ2-4; d_call: TRBD2; clone_size: many; cdr3_nt: TGTGCCAGCAGCCAAGATGCAGCTAGCGGGAGTGACATTCAGTACTTC; cdr3_aa: CASSQDAASGSDIQYF
cdr3_length: 15; v_call: TRBV28; j_call: TRBJ1-2; d_call: TRBD1; clone_size: many; cdr3_nt: TGTGCCAGCAGTTACGGGGACAGGGCTAACTATGGCTACACCTTC; cdr3_aa: CASSYGDRANYGYTF
cdr3_length: 17; v_call: TRBV4-3; j_call: TRBJ2-3; d_call: TRBD2; clone_size: many; cdr3_nt: TGCGCCAGCAGCCAAGGGGGTAGCGGGAGTGACCCAGATACGCAGTATTTT; cdr3_aa: CASSQGGSGSDPDTQYF
cdr3_length: 11; v_call: TRBV4-1; j_call: TRBJ2-1; d_call: .; clone_size: many; cdr3_nt: TGCGCCAGCAGCTTCGTGGACCGTCAGTTCTTC; cdr3_aa: CASSFVDRQFF
cdr3_length: 15; v_call: TRBV5-1; j_call: TRBJ2-6; d_call: .; clone_size: many; cdr3_nt: TGCGCCAGCAGTGCCAAGATCTCTGGGGCCAACGTCCTGACTTTC; cdr3_aa: CASSAKISGANVLTF
cdr3_length: 13; v_call: TRBV20-1; j_call: TRBJ2-1; d_call: .; clone_size: many; cdr3_nt: TGCAGTGCTAGAGGCTACAGATACAATGAGCAGTTCTTC; cdr3_aa: CSARGYRYNEQFF
cdr3_length: 14; v_call: TRBV7-2; j_call: TRBJ2-1; d_call: .; clone_size: many; cdr3_nt: TGTGCCAGCAGCTTACGGGAGTCCTACAATGAGCAGTTCTTC; cdr3_aa: CASSLRESYNEQFF
cdr3_length: 15; v_call: TRBV20-1; j_call: TRBJ2-3; d_call: .; clone_size: many; cdr3_nt: TGCAGTGCTACACAACCGACAGAAAGGGCAGATACGCAGTATTTT; cdr3_aa: CSATQPTERADTQYF
cdr3_length: 13; v_call: TRBV29-1; j_call: TRBJ1-2; d_call: .; clone_size: many; cdr3_nt: TGCAGCGTCGAAGGGGGGTTCGGGTATGGCTACACCTTC; cdr3_aa: CSVEGGFGYGYTF
cdr3_length: 15; v_call: TRBV12-3/TRBV12-4; j_call: TRBJ1-6; d_call: TRBD1; clone_size: many; cdr3_nt: TGTGCCAGCAGTTCGCCGACAGGGTGGAATTCACCCCTCCACTTT; cdr3_aa: CASSSPTGWNSPLHF
cdr3_length: 15; v_call: TRBV20-1; j_call: TRBJ2-7; d_call: .; clone_size: many; cdr3_nt: TGCAGTGCTAGGGGGGACGCAGGACTCTCCTACGAGCAGTACTTC; cdr3_aa: CSARGDAGLSYEQYF
cdr3_length: 16; v_call: TRBV25-1; j_call: TRBJ2-2; d_call: TRBD2; clone_size: .; cdr3_nt: TGTGCCAGCAGTGAATCGCGGGAGGGGCCCACCGGGGAGCTGTTTTTT; cdr3_aa: CASSESREGPTGELFF
cdr3_length: 15; v_call: TRBV7-8; j_call: TRBJ2-1; d_call: .; clone_size: many; cdr3_nt: TGTGCCAGCAGCTTAAATACGGGCCTAAGCAATGAGCAGTTCTTC; cdr3_aa: CASSLNTGLSNEQFF
cdr3_length: 14; v_call: TRBV5-6; j_call: TRBJ1-5; d_call: TRBD1; clone_size: many; cdr3_nt: TGTGCCAGCAGCTTGGGTCAGGGGGGACGGCTCCAGCATTTT; cdr3_aa: CASSLGQGGRLQHF
cdr3_length: 13; v_call: TRBV28; j_call: TRBJ1-2; d_call: .; clone_size: many; cdr3_nt: TGTGCCAGCAGTTTGGGGGGCGTCTATGGCTACACCTTC; cdr3_aa: CASSLGGVYGYTF
cdr3_length: 15; v_call: TRBV3-1; j_call: TRBJ2-5; d_call: .; clone_size: many; cdr3_nt: TGTGCCAGCAGCGAATATGACATTTCACAAGAGACCCAGTACTTC; cdr3_aa: CASSEYDISQETQYF
cdr3_length: 18; v_call: TRBV6-5; j_call: TRBJ2-6; d_call: TRBD1; clone_size: many; cdr3_nt: TGTGCCAGCAGTTACTCAGGACAGGGGGGCTCTGGGGCCAACGTCCTGACTTTC; cdr3_aa: CASSYSGQGGSGANVLTF
cdr3_length: 15; v_call: TRBV5-1; j_call: TRBJ2-3; d_call: TRBD2; clone_size: many; cdr3_nt: TGCGCCAGCAGCTCAGGACTAGCGGCGATAGATACGCAGTATTTT; cdr3_aa: CASSSGLAAIDTQYF
cdr3_length: 20; v_call: TRBV24-1; j_call: TRBJ2-3; d_call: TRBD2; clone_size: many; cdr3_nt: TGTGCCACCCGCGGAAAACCGGGACTAGCGGGGGGTAGAAGCACAGATACGCAGTATTTT; cdr3_aa: CATRGKPGLAGGRSTDTQYF
cdr3_length: 14; v_call: TRBV12-3/TRBV12-4; j_call: TRBJ2-1; d_call: TRBD1; clone_size: few; cdr3_nt: TGTGCCAGCAGGGACAGGGGCTCCTACAATGAGCAGTTCTTC; cdr3_aa: CASRDRGSYNEQFF
cdr3_length: 15; v_call: TRBV5-1; j_call: TRBJ2-7; d_call: TRBD2; clone_size: many; cdr3_nt: TGCGCCAGCAGCTGGATAGCGGGAGAGGGTTACGAGCAGTACTTC; cdr3_aa: CASSWIAGEGYEQYF
cdr3_length: 13; v_call: TRBV6-2/TRBV6-3; j_call: TRBJ1-1; d_call: .; clone_size: many; cdr3_nt: TGTGCCAGCAGTTACTCGACCGCTGGTGAAGCTTTCTTT; cdr3_aa: CASSYSTAGEAFF
cdr3_length: 16; v_call: TRBV7-2; j_call: TRBJ2-7; d_call: TRBD2; clone_size: many; cdr3_nt: TGTGCCAGCAGCTTAGAGGGCGGGGGGAGCTCCTACGAGCAGTACTTC; cdr3_aa: CASSLEGGGSSYEQYF
cdr3_length: 15; v_call: TRBV7-2; j_call: TRBJ2-1; d_call: .; clone_size: .; cdr3_nt: TGTGCCAGCAGCTTAGCGGGACCCTCCTACAATGAGCAGTTCTTC; cdr3_aa: CASSLAGPSYNEQFF
cdr3_length: 16; v_call: TRBV5-1; j_call: TRBJ1-2; d_call: .; clone_size: many; cdr3_nt: TGCGCCAGCACCTGGAATGTTGACAGGACGGACTATGGCTACACCTTC; cdr3_aa: CASTWNVDRTDYGYTF
cdr3_length: 14; v_call: TRBV20-1; j_call: TRBJ2-3; d_call: TRBD1; clone_size: many; cdr3_nt: TGCAGTGCTAGCGGGACAGGGGCCACAGATACGCAGTATTTT; cdr3_aa: CSASGTGATDTQYF
cdr3_length: 14; v_call: TRBV5-1; j_call: TRBJ1-2; d_call: .; clone_size: many; cdr3_nt: TGCGCCAGCAGCTTACAGGGATTTGACTATGGCTACACCTTC; cdr3_aa: CASSLQGFDYGYTF
cdr3_length: 13; v_call: TRBV29-1; j_call: TRBJ2-1; d_call: .; clone_size: few; cdr3_nt: TGCAGCGTTCCGGGACCTAGATACAATGAGCAGTTCTTC; cdr3_aa: CSVPGPRYNEQFF
cdr3_length: 17; v_call: TRBV15; j_call: TRBJ2-3; d_call: TRBD2; clone_size: many; cdr3_nt: TGTGCCACCAGCAGAGCTCGGACTAGCGGGGACCCAGATACGCAGTATTTT; cdr3_aa: CATSRARTSGDPDTQYF
cdr3_length: 15; v_call: TRBV5-4; j_call: TRBJ1-6; d_call: TRBD1; clone_size: few; cdr3_nt: TGTGCCAGCAGCCCGGGGACAGGGAGAGATTCACCCCTCCACTTT; cdr3_aa: CASSPGTGRDSPLHF
cdr3_length: 13; v_call: TRBV27; j_call: TRBJ2-7; d_call: .; clone_size: many; cdr3_nt: TGTGCCAGCAGTTTTATGCCCTCCTACGAGCAGTACTTC; cdr3_aa: CASSFMPSYEQYF
cdr3_length: 15; v_call: TRBV7-2; j_call: TRBJ1-5; d_call: .; clone_size: many; cdr3_nt: TGTGCCAGCAGCTTAGTGACAAACCAAAATCAGCCCCAGCATTTT; cdr3_aa: CASSLVTNQNQPQHF
cdr3_length: 14; v_call: TRBV7-3; j_call: TRBJ2-3; d_call: .; clone_size: many; cdr3_nt: TGTGCCAGCAGCTTAGGACCTAGTACAGATACGCAGTATTTT; cdr3_aa: CASSLGPSTDTQYF
cdr3_length: 10; v_call: TRBV29-1; j_call: TRBJ2-3; d_call: .; clone_size: many; cdr3_nt: TGCAGCGCGGGGTCAGATACGCAGTATTTT; cdr3_aa: CSAGSDTQYF
cdr3_length: 15; v_call: TRBV3-1; j_call: TRBJ2-5; d_call: TRBD1; clone_size: many; cdr3_nt: TGTGCCAGCAGCGAGGGACAGGGGCTTCTAGAGACCCAGTACTTC; cdr3_aa: CASSEGQGLLETQYF
cdr3_length: 16; v_call: TRBV4-1; j_call: TRBJ1-4; d_call: TRBD1; clone_size: many; cdr3_nt: TGCGCCAGCAGGACTGAACAGGGGTCCCCTAATGAAAAACTGTTTTTT; cdr3_aa: CASRTEQGSPNEKLFF
cdr3_length: 13; v_call: TRBV5-1; j_call: TRBJ1-1; d_call: .; clone_size: many; cdr3_nt: TGCGCCAGCAGGGAGAACATGAACACTGAAGCTTTCTTT; cdr3_aa: CASRENMNTEAFF
cdr3_length: 14; v_call: TRBV5-6; j_call: TRBJ1-6; d_call: .; clone_size: many; cdr3_nt: TGTGCCAGCAGCTCGGGTCCGGGTAATTCACCCCTCCACTTT; cdr3_aa: CASSSGPGNSPLHF
cdr3_length: 11; v_call: TRBV29-1; j_call: TRBJ1-2; d_call: .; clone_size: many; cdr3_nt: TGCAGCGTTGCGGGGGGCAATGGCTACACCTTC; cdr3_aa: CSVAGGNGYTF
cdr3_length: 15; v_call: TRBV12-3/TRBV12-4; j_call: TRBJ1-5; d_call: TRBD1; clone_size: many; cdr3_nt: TGTGCCAGCAGTTCCGGGACAGCTAAAAATCAGCCCCAGCATTTT; cdr3_aa: CASSSGTAKNQPQHF
cdr3_length: 12; v_call: TRBV12-3/TRBV12-4; j_call: TRBJ2-1; d_call: .; clone_size: many; cdr3_nt: TGTGCCAGCAGTTTAATAGTCAATGAGCAGTTCTTC; cdr3_aa: CASSLIVNEQFF
cdr3_length: 14; v_call: TRBV7-9; j_call: TRBJ2-3; d_call: .; clone_size: many; cdr3_nt: TGTGCCAGCAGCTTAGCACACCCCACAGATACGCAGTATTTT; cdr3_aa: CASSLAHPTDTQYF
cdr3_length: 15; v_call: TRBV18; j_call: TRBJ2-7; d_call: TRBD2; clone_size: .; cdr3_nt: TGTGCCAGCTCACCACTAGGTAGCGGGACGTACGAGCAGTACTTC; cdr3_aa: CASSPLGSGTYEQYF
cdr3_length: 16; v_call: TRBV20-1; j_call: TRBJ1-6; d_call: .; clone_size: many; cdr3_nt: TGCAGTGCTAGGGCCACGGTTAGGGCAGGAAATTCACCCCTCCACTTT; cdr3_aa: CSARATVRAGNSPLHF
cdr3_length: 15; v_call: TRBV20-1; j_call: TRBJ1-5; d_call: .; clone_size: few; cdr3_nt: TGCAGTGCTTCCCGACCGGGGGGGTCCAATCAGCCCCAGCATTTT; cdr3_aa: CSASRPGGSNQPQHF
cdr3_length: 16; v_call: TRBV20-1; j_call: TRBJ2-3; d_call: TRBD2; clone_size: medium-sized; cdr3_nt: TGCAGTGCTACCGGACTAGCGGCACCTAGCACAGATACGCAGTATTTT; cdr3_aa: CSATGLAAPSTDTQYF
cdr3_length: 16; v_call: TRBV12-3/TRBV12-4; j_call: TRBJ2-3; d_call: TRBD2; clone_size: many; cdr3_nt: TGTGCCAGCAGTTTTTGGCGGGGGAGACGCACAGATACGCAGTATTTT; cdr3_aa: CASSFWRGRRTDTQYF
cdr3_length: 15; v_call: TRBV29-1; j_call: TRBJ1-2; d_call: TRBD1; clone_size: many; cdr3_nt: TGCAGCGTTGTGGAGGGGACAGGGAACTTCTATGGCTACACCTTC; cdr3_aa: CSVVEGTGNFYGYTF
cdr3_length: 15; v_call: TRBV6-5; j_call: TRBJ1-1; d_call: .; clone_size: .; cdr3_nt: TGTGCCAGCAGTTACTCGAGGCAAACGAACACTGAAGCTTTCTTT; cdr3_aa: CASSYSRQTNTEAFF
cdr3_length: 14; v_call: TRBV3-1; j_call: TRBJ2-5; d_call: TRBD2; clone_size: many; cdr3_nt: TGTGCCAGCAGCCAGGTAGCGGGAGTGGAGACCCAGTACTTC; cdr3_aa: CASSQVAGVETQYF